These 12 T cell receptor beta chains share one sample of origin, sequenced in a study of blood T cell repertoires in COVID-19 (dated by TCRdb to about 2020). Library preparation used the immunoSEQ multiplex PCR assay. TCRdb took over this immuneACCESS table, retaining in-frame rearrangements with V and J assigned. Such tables are incomplete; in checked studies, under half of the missing clones stem from an unresolved V gene, and the remainder is unexplained. The sample table lists roughly 250,000 clones, around 90% of them with a count of one. Together, the top ten hold about 6% of the sample. The sequencing sample was made of PBMCs or T cells enriched from blood (not recorded which). The source of these receptors is a woman in her twenties or thirties with acute COVID-19.

V and J are TRBV7-8 and TRBJ1-2; 8 bases are shared with TRBD1. The CDR3 contains 17 residues. In germline, CDR1 is SGHVS, CDR2 FQNEAQ. Trimming at V came to 5 bases and at J to 2 bases, leaving 13 bases not matched to a gene. The CDR3 DNA reads as TGTGCCAGCAGCCTAGGTGTTGACAGGGGATGGAACTATGGCTACACCTTC. It translates to CASSLGVDRGWNYGYTF.

The V and J genes are TRBV7-2 and TRBJ1-1; 7 nucleotides match TRBD1. The CDR3 totals 15 residues. Germline CDR1 SGHTA, CDR2 FQGNSA. V dropped 4 bases and J dropped 3; count of bases not matched to a gene: 8. CDR3 amino acids: CASSSIRDSDTEAFF. The CDR3 coding sequence is TGTGCCAGCAGCTCGATCCGGGACAGCGACACTGAAGCTTTCTTT. Full variable domain (rest looked up from reference TRBV7-2 and TRBJ1-1): GAGVSQSPSNKVTEKGKDVELRCDPISGHTALYWYRQSLGQGLEFLIYFQGNSAPDKSGLPSDRFSAERTGGSVSTLTIQRTQQEDSAVYLCASSSIRDSDTEAFFGQGTRLTVV.

The rearrangement joins TRBV28 to TRBJ1-1; 7 bases fit TRBD1. The germline gives CDR1 MDHEN, CDR2 SYDVKM. The CDR3 covers 14 residues. Trimming cost V 5 bases and J 0 bases; bases outside gene matches: 3. CDR3 amino acids: CASSPGQLNTEAFF. CDR3 nucleotide sequence: TGTGCCAGCAGTCCGGGACAGCTGAACACTGAAGCTTTCTTT.

This chain links TRBV29-1 with TRBJ2-5, with TRBD1 matching over 9 bases. After removal of 6 bases from V and 7 bases from J, the junction contained 15 bases not matched to a gene. This CDR3 is 15 amino acids long. The germline V gene encodes CDR1 SQVTM and CDR2 ANQGSEA. CDR3 nucleotide sequence: TGCAGCGTCCAAACCCCGGGACAGGGATCGCCGACCCAGTACTTC. Translating gives CSVQTPGQGSPTQYF.

This chain connects TRBV5-4 to TRBJ2-1, with 7 bases matching TRBD2. The CDR3 is made up of 16 amino acids. CDR1 and CDR2 (germline): SGHNT, YYREEE (reference sequence). Trimming took 4 bases from V and 6 from J; bases not matched to a gene: 13. DNA of the CDR3: TGTGCCAGCAGCCCCTATACTAGCGCTCTTAGCAATGAGCAGTTCTTC. Its protein product is CASSPYTSALSNEQFF.

This clone was counted a few times. The chain combines TRBV19 with TRBJ2-7; 8 bases match TRBD1. With 5 bases clipped from V and 2 bases from J, the junction kept 14 bases outside the gene matches. The CDR3 totals 17 residues. CDR1 and CDR2 (germline): LNHDA, SQIVND (reference sequence). The CDR3 is CASSLTPQGAIAYEQYF. Here the CDR3 DNA reads TGTGCCAGTAGTCTAACCCCTCAGGGGGCGATTGCCTACGAGCAGTACTTC.

V is TRBV29-1 and J is TRBJ1-1, with a weak D call TRBD1 (5 bases). This CDR3 is built from 14 residues. Germline V gene sequence: CDR1 SQVTM, CDR2 ANQGSEA. V lost 4 bases to trimming and J lost 0 bases, with 12 bases between them. This CDR3 is CSVAQGTMNTEAFF. The DNA for the CDR3 is TGCAGCGTTGCCCAGGGTACAATGAACACTGAAGCTTTCTTT.

V gene TRBV28 combines with J gene TRBJ2-1, with TRBD2 matching over 7 bases. V lost 6 bases, J lost 5 bases, and 7 bases stayed unmatched. The V gene's germline CDR1 is MDHEN and CDR2 SYDVKM. The CDR3 has 14 residues. CDR3 sequence (DNA): TGTGCCAGCAGCCCTGGGGGGGGACACAATGAGCAGTTCTTC. As protein: CASSPGGGHNEQFF.

The V call is TRBV9, the J call TRBJ2-1; tentative D call: TRBD2 (5 bases). Germline-derived CDR1 and CDR2 are SGDLS and YYNGEE. The CDR3 consists of 14 residues. V shed 0 bases and J shed 7 bases, with 11 bases lying between them. CDR3 residues: CASSVGSSWNEQFF. The CDR3 region has the DNA TGTGCCAGCAGCGTAGGATCTAGCTGGAATGAGCAGTTCTTC.

This clone showed up just once. The V call is TRBV6-4, the J call TRBJ2-7; a weak D match, TRBD2 (6 bases). The CDR3 spans 17 residues. The germline V and J ends were trimmed by 0 bases and 4 bases, with 19 bases remaining between them. Germline lookup yields CDR1 MRHNA and CDR2 SNTAGT. This CDR3 reads CASSDSRLGGVGYEQYF. CDR3 bases: TGTGCCAGCAGTGACTCTAGGCTGGGAGGAGTCGGGTACGAGCAGTACTTC.

J is TRBJ2-3 and V is TRBV20-1; 9 bases line up with TRBD2. From germline, CDR1 is DFQATT and CDR2 SNEGSKA (reference sequence). CDR3 length: 15 amino acids. J lost 5 bases, V lost 3 bases, and 9 bases had no gene match. The CDR3 region is CSASGVLAGVDTQYF. The CDR3 coding sequence is TGCAGTGCTAGTGGGGTCTTAGCGGGGGTAGATACGCAGTATTTT.

The chain has TRBV2 and TRBJ1-3; D gene unclear. The CDR3 totals 17 residues. Per the germline V gene, CDR1 is SNHLY and CDR2 is FYNNEI. Trimming took off 5 bases at V and 4 bases at J, with 21 bases between the two ends. CDR3 region: CASSYYGEGATGNTIYF. DNA of the CDR3: TGTGCCAGCAGTTACTATGGGGAGGGAGCGACGGGAAACACCATATATTTT.